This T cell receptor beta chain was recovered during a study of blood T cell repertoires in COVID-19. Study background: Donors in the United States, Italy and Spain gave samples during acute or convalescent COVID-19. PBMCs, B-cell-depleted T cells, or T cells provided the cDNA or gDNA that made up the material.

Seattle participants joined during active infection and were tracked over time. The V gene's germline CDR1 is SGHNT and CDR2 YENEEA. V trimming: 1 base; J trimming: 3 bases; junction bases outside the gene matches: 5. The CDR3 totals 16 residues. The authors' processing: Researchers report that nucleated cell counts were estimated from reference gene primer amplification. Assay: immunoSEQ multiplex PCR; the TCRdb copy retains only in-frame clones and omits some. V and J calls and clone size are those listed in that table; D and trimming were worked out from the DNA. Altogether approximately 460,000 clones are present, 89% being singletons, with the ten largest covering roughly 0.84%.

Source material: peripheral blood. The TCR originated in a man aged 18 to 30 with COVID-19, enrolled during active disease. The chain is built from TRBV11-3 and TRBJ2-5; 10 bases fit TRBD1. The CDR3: CASSLGSGTGEETQYF. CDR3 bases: TGTGCCAGCAGCTTAGGGTCCGGGACAGGGGAAGAGACCCAGTACTTC.